This T cell receptor (beta chain) was obtained from a study of cytomegalovirus exposure and HLA in healthy donors. This clone was observed a handful of times. No antigen is known for it. The primer mix had 60 Vbeta and 13 Jbeta primers. TCRdb keeps only in-frame clones here, not all; method: immunoSEQ multiplex PCR. The sample shows 130,000 to 150,000 clones, about 75% of them seen only once. Regarding the study as a whole: Reportedly, diagnosis of cytomegalovirus status by the classifier showed high specificity and sensitivity. Clonal expansion, a later analysis showed, was greater in HLA-associated TCR beta chains than in equally common others. Compared with the approximately 680-donor mean, an Asian-associated ancestry cluster reportedly had fewer N-insertions, according to a later analysis.

This CDR3 is 16 amino acids long. V shed 0 bases and J shed 2 bases, with 14 bases lying between them. Germline assignment: CDR1 SGHRS and CDR2 YFSETQ. Material: PBMCs. The rearrangement links TRBV5-1 to TRBJ2-5, with no clear D. This receptor was obtained from a man in his 60s in good health and CMV-seronegative. The CDR3 loop is CASSLVMKADQETQYF. DNA for the CDR3: TGCGCCAGCAGCTTGGTTATGAAGGCGGATCAAGAGACCCAGTACTTC.